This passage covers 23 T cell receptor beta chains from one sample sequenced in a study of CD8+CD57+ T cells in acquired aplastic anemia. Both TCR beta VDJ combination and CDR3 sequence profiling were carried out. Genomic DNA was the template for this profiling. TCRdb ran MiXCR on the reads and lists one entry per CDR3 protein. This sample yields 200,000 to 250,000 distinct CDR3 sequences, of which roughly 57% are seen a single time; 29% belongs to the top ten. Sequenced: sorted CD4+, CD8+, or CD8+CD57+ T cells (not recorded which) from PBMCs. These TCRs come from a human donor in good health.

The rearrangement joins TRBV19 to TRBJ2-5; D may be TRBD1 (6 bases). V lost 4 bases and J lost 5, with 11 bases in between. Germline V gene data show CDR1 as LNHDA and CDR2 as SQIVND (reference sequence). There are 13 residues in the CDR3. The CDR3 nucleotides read TGTGCCAGTAGTACAGGGGCTCTGGAGACCCAGTACTTC. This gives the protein CASSTGALETQYF.

This chain's CDR3 is CASSAWTGGSPLHF. CDR3 DNA: TGTGCCAGCAGCGCCTGGACAGGGGGGTCACCCCTCCACTTT. V usage is TRBV9 and J usage is TRBJ1-6, with TRBD1 matching over 10 bases. This CDR3 contains 14 residues. J gave up 10 bases and V 3 bases, and 4 bases lay outside the gene matches. From germline, CDR1 is SGDLS and CDR2 YYNGEE. Full variable domain (outside the CDR3, taken from reference TRBV9 and TRBJ1-6): DSGVTQTPKHLITATGQRVTLRCSPRSGDLSVYWYQQSLDQGLQFLIQYYNGEERAKGNILERFSAQQFPDLHSELNLSSLELGDSALYFCASSAWTGGSPLHFGNGTRLTVT.

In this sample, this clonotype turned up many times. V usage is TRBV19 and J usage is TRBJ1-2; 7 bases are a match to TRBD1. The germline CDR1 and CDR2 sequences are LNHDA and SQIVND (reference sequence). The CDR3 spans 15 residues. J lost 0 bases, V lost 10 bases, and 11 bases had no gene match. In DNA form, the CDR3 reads TGTGCCACGAACCAGGGGGTAGGATCTAACTATGGCTACACCTTC. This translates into CATNQGVGSNYGYTF.

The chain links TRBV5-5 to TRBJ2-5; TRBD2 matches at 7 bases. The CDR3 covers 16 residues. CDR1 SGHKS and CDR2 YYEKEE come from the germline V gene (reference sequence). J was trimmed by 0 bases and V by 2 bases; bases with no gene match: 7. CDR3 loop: CASSLQASGYQETQYF. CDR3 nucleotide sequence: TGTGCCAGCAGCTTACAGGCTAGCGGATACCAAGAGACCCAGTACTTC. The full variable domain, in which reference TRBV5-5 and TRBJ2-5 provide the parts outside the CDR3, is DAGVTQSPTHLIKTRGQQVTLRCSPISGHKSVSWYQQVLGQGPQFIFQYYEKEERGRGNFPDRFSARQFPNYSSELNVNALLLGDSALYLCASSLQASGYQETQYFGPGTRLLVL.

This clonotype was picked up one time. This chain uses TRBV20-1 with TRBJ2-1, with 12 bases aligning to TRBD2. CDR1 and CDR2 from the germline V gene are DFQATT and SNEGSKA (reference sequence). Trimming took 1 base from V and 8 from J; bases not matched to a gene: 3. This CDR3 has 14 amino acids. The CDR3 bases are TGCAGTGCTAGAGTACTAGCGGGGGGCGATGAGCAGTTCTTC. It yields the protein CSARVLAGGDEQFF.

The CDR3 sequence is CATSRGRGGTDTQYF. CDR3 DNA: TGTGCCACCAGCAGAGGCCGCGGGGGCACAGATACGCAGTATTTT. This sequence joins TRBV15 and TRBJ2-3, with D tentatively TRBD2 (6 bases). V was cut by 1 base and J by 1 base, with 9 bases left in between. Germline values: CDR1 LNHNV, CDR2 YYDKDF (reference sequence). CDR3 length equals 15 residues.

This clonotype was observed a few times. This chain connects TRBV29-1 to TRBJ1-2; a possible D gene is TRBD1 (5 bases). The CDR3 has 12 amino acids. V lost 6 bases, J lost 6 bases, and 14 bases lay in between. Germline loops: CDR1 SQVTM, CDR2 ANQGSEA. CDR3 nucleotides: TGCAGCGTCCGGGACCCCAGGCATGGCTACACCTTC. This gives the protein CSVRDPRHGYTF.

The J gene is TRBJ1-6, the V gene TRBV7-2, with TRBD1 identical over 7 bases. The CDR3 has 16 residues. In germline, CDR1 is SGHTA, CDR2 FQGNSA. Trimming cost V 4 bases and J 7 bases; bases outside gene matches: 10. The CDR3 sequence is CASSYTGVVVNSPLHF. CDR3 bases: TGTGCCAGCAGCTACACAGGGGTCGTCGTCAATTCACCCCTCCACTTT.

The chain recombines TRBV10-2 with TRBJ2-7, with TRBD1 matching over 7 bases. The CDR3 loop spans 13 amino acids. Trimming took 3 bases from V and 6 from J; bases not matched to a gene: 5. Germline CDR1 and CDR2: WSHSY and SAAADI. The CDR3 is CASSDGQDLEQYF. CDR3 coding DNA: TGCGCCAGCAGTGACGGACAGGATCTCGAGCAGTACTTC.

DNA for the CDR3: TGTGCCAGCAGCTTAATGGGAGAGACCCAGTACTTC. Amino acids: CASSLMGETQYF. V gene TRBV7-9 combines with J gene TRBJ2-5; D not resolved. V lost 2 bases and J lost 4, with 5 bases in between. The germline CDR1 and CDR2 sequences are SEHNR and FQNEAQ (reference sequence). This CDR3 region has 12 residues. The whole variable domain, remainder taken from reference TRBV7-9 and TRBJ2-5, is DTGVSQNPRHKITKRGQNVTFRCDPISEHNRLYWYRQTLGQGPEFLTYFQNEAQLEKSRLLSDRFSAERPKGSFSTLEIQRTEQGDSAMYLCASSLMGETQYFGPGTRLLVL.

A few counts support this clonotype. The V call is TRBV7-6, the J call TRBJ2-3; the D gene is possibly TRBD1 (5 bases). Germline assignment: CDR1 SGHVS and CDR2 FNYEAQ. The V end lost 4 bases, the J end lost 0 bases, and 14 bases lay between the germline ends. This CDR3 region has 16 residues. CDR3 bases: TGTGCCAGCAGCTCCCGCCCCCAGGGAAGCACAGATACGCAGTATTTT. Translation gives CASSSRPQGSTDTQYF.

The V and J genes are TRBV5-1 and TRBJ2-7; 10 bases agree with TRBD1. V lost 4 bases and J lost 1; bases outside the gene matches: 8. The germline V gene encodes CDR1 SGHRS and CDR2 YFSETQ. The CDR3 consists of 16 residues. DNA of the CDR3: TGCGCCAGCAGCGTCGGGACAGGGGATCGGTCCTACGAGCAGTACTTC. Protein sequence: CASSVGTGDRSYEQYF.

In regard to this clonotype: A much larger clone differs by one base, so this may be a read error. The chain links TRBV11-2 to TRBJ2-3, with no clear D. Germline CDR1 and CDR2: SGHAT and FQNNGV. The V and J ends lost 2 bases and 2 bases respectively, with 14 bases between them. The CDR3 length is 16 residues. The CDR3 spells CASSLRQLGFTDTQYF. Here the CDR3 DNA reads TGTGCCAGCAGCTTACGGCAGTTGGGCTTCACAGATACGCAGTATTTT. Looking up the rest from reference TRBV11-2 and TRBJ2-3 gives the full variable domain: EAGVAQSPRYKIIEKRQSVAFWCNPISGHATLYWYQQILGQGPKLLIQFQNNGVVDDSQLPKDRFSAERLKGVDSTLKIQPAKLEDSAVYLCASSLRQLGFTDTQYFGPGTRLTVL.

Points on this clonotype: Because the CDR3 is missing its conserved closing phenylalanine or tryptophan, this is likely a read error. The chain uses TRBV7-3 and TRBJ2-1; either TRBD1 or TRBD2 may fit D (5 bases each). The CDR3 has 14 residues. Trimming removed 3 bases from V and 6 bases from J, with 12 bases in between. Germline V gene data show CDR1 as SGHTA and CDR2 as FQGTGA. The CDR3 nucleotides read TGTGCCAGCAGCTTTCAGGGAGTCTTCAATGAGCAGTTCTCC. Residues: CASSFQGVFNEQFS.

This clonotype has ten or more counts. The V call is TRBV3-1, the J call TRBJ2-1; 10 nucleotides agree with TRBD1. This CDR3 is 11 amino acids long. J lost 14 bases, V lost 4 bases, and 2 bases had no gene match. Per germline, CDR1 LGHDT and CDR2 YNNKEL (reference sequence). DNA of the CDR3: TGTGCCAGCAGCCCCGGACAGGGGGAGTTCTTC. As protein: CASSPGQGEFF.

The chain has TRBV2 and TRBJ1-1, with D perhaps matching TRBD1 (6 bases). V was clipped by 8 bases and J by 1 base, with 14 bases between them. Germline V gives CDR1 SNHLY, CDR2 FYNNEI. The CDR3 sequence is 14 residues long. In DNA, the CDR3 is TGTGCCAGCGGCCGGGACATGAAGAACACTGAAGCTTTCTTT. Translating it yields CASGRDMKNTEAFF.

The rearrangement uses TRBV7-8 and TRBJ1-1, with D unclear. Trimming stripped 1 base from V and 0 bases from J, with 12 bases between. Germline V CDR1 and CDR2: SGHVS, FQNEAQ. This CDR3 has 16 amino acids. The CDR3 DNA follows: TGTGCCAGCAGCTTAGTGCCCCTACAGATGAACACTGAAGCTTTCTTT. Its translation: CASSLVPLQMNTEAFF. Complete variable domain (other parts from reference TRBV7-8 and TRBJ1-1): GAGVSQSPRYKVAKRGQDVALRCDPISGHVSLFWYQQALGQGPEFLTYFQNEAQLDKSGLPSDRFFAERPEGSVSTLKIQRTQQEDSAVYLCASSLVPLQMNTEAFFGQGTRLTVV.

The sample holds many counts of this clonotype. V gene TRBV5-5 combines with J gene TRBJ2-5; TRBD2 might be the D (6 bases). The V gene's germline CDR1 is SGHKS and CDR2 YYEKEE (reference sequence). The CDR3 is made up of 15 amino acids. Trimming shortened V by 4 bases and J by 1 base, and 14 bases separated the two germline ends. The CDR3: CASSRWNSGQETQYF. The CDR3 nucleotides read TGTGCCAGCAGCCGTTGGAATAGCGGCCAAGAGACCCAGTACTTC.

The CDR3 here is CSARDGQGHEQYF. The CDR3 region has the DNA TGCAGTGCTAGAGATGGACAGGGCCACGAGCAGTACTTC. J is TRBJ2-7 and V is TRBV20-1; the match to TRBD1 covers 8 bases. The CDR3 sequence is 13 residues long. The germline gives CDR1 DFQATT, CDR2 SNEGSKA (reference sequence). J was trimmed by 5 bases and V by 0 bases; bases with no gene match: 3.

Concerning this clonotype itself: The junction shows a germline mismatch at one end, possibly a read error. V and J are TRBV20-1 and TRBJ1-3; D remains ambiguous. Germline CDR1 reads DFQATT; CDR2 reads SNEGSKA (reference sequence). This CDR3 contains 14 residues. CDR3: CSAGRLASGNTIYF. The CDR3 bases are TGCAGTGCTGGACGGCTAGCCTCTGGGAACACCATATATTTT.

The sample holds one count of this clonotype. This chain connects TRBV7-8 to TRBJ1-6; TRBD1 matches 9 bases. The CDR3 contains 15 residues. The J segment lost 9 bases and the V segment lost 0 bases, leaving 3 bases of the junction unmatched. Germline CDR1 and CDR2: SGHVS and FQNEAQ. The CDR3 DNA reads TGTGCCAGCAGCTTAGCCCCGGGACAGGGTTCACCCCTCCACTTT. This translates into CASSLAPGQGSPLHF.

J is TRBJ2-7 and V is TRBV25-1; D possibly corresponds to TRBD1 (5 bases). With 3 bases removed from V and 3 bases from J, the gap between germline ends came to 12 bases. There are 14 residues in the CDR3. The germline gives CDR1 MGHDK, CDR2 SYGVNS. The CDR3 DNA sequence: TGTGCCAGCAGTGATCACCAGGGCCTCTACGAGCAGTACTTC. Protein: CASSDHQGLYEQYF.

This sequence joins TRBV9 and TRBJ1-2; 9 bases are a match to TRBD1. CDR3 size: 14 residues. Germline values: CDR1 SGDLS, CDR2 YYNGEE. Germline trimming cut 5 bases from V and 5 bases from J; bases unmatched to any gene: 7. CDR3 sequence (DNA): TGTGCCAGCAGTTCAAAAGGACAGGGGTATGGCTACACCTTC. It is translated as CASSSKGQGYGYTF. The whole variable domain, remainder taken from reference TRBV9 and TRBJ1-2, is DSGVTQTPKHLITATGQRVTLRCSPRSGDLSVYWYQQSLDQGLQFLIQYYNGEERAKGNILERFSAQQFPDLHSELNLSSLELGDSALYFCASSSKGQGYGYTFGSGTRLTVV.